The clone carrying this T cell receptor (beta chain) is judged medium-sized. As yet, its antigen is unknown. Sequencing started from total RNA isolated from unfractionated whole blood. What the library attached to individual cDNA molecules were unique molecular identifiers. Original methodology: TCRs per sample had a median of approximately 88,000 and ranged from about 23,224 to 750,000. TCRdb redid the calling of the 5' RACE reads with MiXCR, one entry per CDR3 protein. TCRdb, not the authors, supplied the V and J calls. The repertoire holds about 140,000 distinct CDR3 sequences, with roughly 4.1% as singletons. The source of the sample is a study of human T cells and chemical hapten exposure. The wider study: Per-sample TCR yield variability stemmed mainly from small pooled library volume differences.

CDR3 size: 13 residues. V lost 7 bases and J 6 bases, leaving 16 bases between the germline ends. CDR1 is SQVTM, CDR2 ANQGSEA, per germline. Regarding the study as a whole: TCRs at high frequency, those above 1 in 1000, did not change with DPC sensitization.

The receptor was isolated from a female donor in good health. The chain combines TRBV29-1 with TRBJ2-1; D unresolved. The CDR3 sequence: CSAPRSQVNEQFF. As DNA, the CDR3 is TGCAGCGCCCCCAGGAGCCAGGTCAATGAGCAGTTCTTC.